This T cell receptor beta chain originates from a study of OX40 agonist ivuxolimab in advanced cancers. TCRdb's table, derived via immunoSEQ multiplex PCR, lists solely in-frame clones and lacks some. The sample consists of roughly 40,000 clones, 90% to 95% of them appearing once. Germline loops: CDR1 SGHDN, CDR2 FVKESK. The CDR3 sequence is 13 residues long. With 0 bases removed from V and 9 bases from J, the gap between germline ends came to 9 bases. This TCR was sampled from an adult with an advanced solid tumor such as melanoma, head and neck, liver or kidney cancer. The rearrangement uses TRBV14 and TRBJ2-1, with D unresolved. Sequenced material: CD4+ or CD8+ T cells sorted from blood, taken in a trial of the OX40 agonist ivuxolimab. The CDR3 reads CASSQDGWVEQFF. CDR3 bases: TGTGCCAGCAGCCAAGATGGTTGGGTTGAGCAGTTCTTC.